These T cell receptor beta chains were read from a single sample in a study of spatial heterogeneity in lung cancer. TCRdb re-derived calls from the 5' RACE reads in MiXCR, one entry per CDR3 protein. The top ten clones hold around 5.9% of a sample with about 85,000 distinct CDR3 sequences, roughly a fifth of them seen once. The sequenced sample was PBMCs, obtained at surgery. These receptors were obtained from a male donor with early-stage non-small cell lung cancer. Both conserved end residues are part of each CDR3. The order of the fields is J gene, clone size, V gene, D gene, CDR3 length, CDR3 DNA, CDR3 protein. The D gene is left open where the match is weak. Not all rows give a size; the values are once, few, many and, for expanded clones, a class.

j_gene: TRBJ1-2
abundance: NA
v_gene: TRBV2
d_gene: NA
len: 13
CDR3nt: TGTGCCAGCAGTGTCGACCAGTTCTTTGGCTACACCTTC
CDR3aa: CASSVDQFFGYTF

j_gene: TRBJ1-6
abundance: NA
v_gene: TRBV25-1
d_gene: TRBD1
len: 14
CDR3nt: TGTGCCAGCAGCGACAGGGGGAATAATTCACCCCTCCACTTT
CDR3aa: CASSDRGNNSPLHF

j_gene: TRBJ2-7
abundance: few
v_gene: TRBV27
d_gene: NA
len: 15
CDR3nt: TGTGCCAGCAGTAAGGGAAGAGGGGTGCCCTACGAGCAGTACTTC
CDR3aa: CASSKGRGVPYEQYF

j_gene: TRBJ1-5
abundance: few
v_gene: TRBV18
d_gene: NA
len: 13
CDR3nt: TGTGCCAGCTCACGAGGGAACGATCAGCCCCAGCATTTT
CDR3aa: CASSRGNDQPQHF

j_gene: TRBJ1-1
abundance: few
v_gene: TRBV5-8
d_gene: NA
len: 17
CDR3nt: TGTGCCAGCAGCCCCCGAGGAGGGCGGGCCATGAACACTGAAGCTTTCTTT
CDR3aa: CASSPRGGRAMNTEAFF

j_gene: TRBJ1-1
abundance: few
v_gene: TRBV6-4
d_gene: TRBD1
len: 14
CDR3nt: TGTGCCAGCAGCGCGGACAGGGGGTCCACTGAAGCTTTCTTT
CDR3aa: CASSADRGSTEAFF

j_gene: TRBJ1-3
abundance: NA
v_gene: TRBV11-2
d_gene: NA
len: 12
CDR3nt: TGTGCCAGCAGCTTAGTGGAACGCACCATATATTTT
CDR3aa: CASSLVERTIYF

j_gene: TRBJ1-6
abundance: many
v_gene: TRBV2
d_gene: NA
len: 13
CDR3nt: TGTGCCAGCAGTGAATCGGGACATTCACCCCTCCACTTT
CDR3aa: CASSESGHSPLHF

j_gene: TRBJ1-5
abundance: few
v_gene: TRBV5-1
d_gene: NA
len: 14
CDR3nt: TGCGCCAGCAGCTTGGTCACTGGGCAACAGCCCCAGCATTTT
CDR3aa: CASSLVTGQQPQHF

j_gene: TRBJ2-3
abundance: many
v_gene: TRBV5-1
d_gene: NA
len: 14
CDR3nt: TGCGCCAGCCGTCCGCAGGGCAGCACAGATACGCAGTATTTT
CDR3aa: CASRPQGSTDTQYF

j_gene: TRBJ2-6
abundance: few
v_gene: TRBV5-4
d_gene: NA
len: 16
CDR3nt: TGTGTCAGCAGCCCGGGACCGAACTCTGGGGCCAACGTCCTGACTTTC
CDR3aa: CVSSPGPNSGANVLTF

j_gene: TRBJ1-5
abundance: NA
v_gene: TRBV23-1
d_gene: NA
len: 17
CDR3nt: TGCGCCAGCAGTCAATCTTCTGTAGTGGATTTGAAACAGCCCCAGCATTTT
CDR3aa: CASSQSSVVDLKQPQHF

j_gene: TRBJ2-1
abundance: NA
v_gene: TRBV3-1
d_gene: NA
len: 14
CDR3nt: TGTGCCAGCAGCCAACAGGGGAGTGGACATGAGCAGTTCTTC
CDR3aa: CASSQQGSGHEQFF

j_gene: TRBJ1-2
abundance: many
v_gene: TRBV10-3
d_gene: NA
len: 14
CDR3nt: TGTGCCATCAGCCCGGGACCTACTAACTATGGCTACACCTTC
CDR3aa: CAISPGPTNYGYTF

j_gene: TRBJ1-3
abundance: few
v_gene: TRBV12-3/TRBV12-4
d_gene: NA
len: 14
CDR3nt: TGTGCCAGCAGTCCTAACGGGGTTGGAAACACCATATATTTT
CDR3aa: CASSPNGVGNTIYF

j_gene: TRBJ2-5
abundance: many
v_gene: TRBV12-3/TRBV12-4
d_gene: NA
len: 17
CDR3nt: TGTGCCAGCAGTCCTTTCACTAGAGGGGGGTACCAAGAGACCCAGTACTTC
CDR3aa: CASSPFTRGGYQETQYF

j_gene: TRBJ1-2
abundance: many
v_gene: TRBV7-9
d_gene: NA
len: 15
CDR3nt: TGTGCCAGCAGCTTAGCATCCCGGGGACCCTATGGCTACACCTTC
CDR3aa: CASSLASRGPYGYTF

j_gene: TRBJ2-3
abundance: once
v_gene: TRBV5-1
d_gene: NA
len: 15
CDR3nt: TGCGCCAGCAGCTTGGGCGTGTCTAGCACAGATACGCAGTATTTT
CDR3aa: CASSLGVSSTDTQYF

j_gene: TRBJ2-4
abundance: many
v_gene: TRBV2
d_gene: NA
len: 15
CDR3nt: TGTGCCAGCAGTGAAGACAGGCTAGCCAAAAACATTCAGTACTTC
CDR3aa: CASSEDRLAKNIQYF

j_gene: TRBJ2-5
abundance: few
v_gene: TRBV7-2
d_gene: NA
len: 11
CDR3nt: TGTGCCAGCAGCCCCAGCGGGACCCAGTACTTC
CDR3aa: CASSPSGTQYF

j_gene: TRBJ1-1
abundance: many
v_gene: TRBV30
d_gene: NA
len: 13
CDR3nt: TGTGCCTGGAGTACACAGGGAAGCACTGAAGCTTTCTTT
CDR3aa: CAWSTQGSTEAFF

j_gene: TRBJ2-1
abundance: NA
v_gene: TRBV9
d_gene: TRBD2
len: 13
CDR3nt: TGTGCCAGCAGCTCGACTAGCGGGAGCGGGCAGTTCTTC
CDR3aa: CASSSTSGSGQFF

j_gene: TRBJ2-7
abundance: NA
v_gene: TRBV18
d_gene: NA
len: 15
CDR3nt: TGTGCCAGCTCACCGGGCGTCCCCAGCTCCTACGAGCAGTACTTC
CDR3aa: CASSPGVPSSYEQYF

j_gene: TRBJ1-1
abundance: once
v_gene: TRBV20-1
d_gene: NA
len: 14
CDR3nt: TGCAGTGCTAGAGACCGACAGAGGAACACTGAAGCTTTCTTT
CDR3aa: CSARDRQRNTEAFF

j_gene: TRBJ2-3
abundance: few
v_gene: TRBV7-2
d_gene: NA
len: 14
CDR3nt: TGTGCCAGCAGCCCAACCAGGGTTCCCGATACGCAGTATTTT
CDR3aa: CASSPTRVPDTQYF